Given below is one T cell receptor beta chain in context. These data belong to a study of T cells after yellow fever vaccination. A single record per CDR3 protein comes from TCRdb applying MiXCR to the 5' RACE reads. The table lists about 94,000 distinct CDR3 sequences, 7.5% to 10% of them singletons. The V gene lost 4 bases and the J gene lost 3 bases, with 3 bases spanning the gap. This CDR3 is 11 amino acids long. CDR1 SQVTM and CDR2 ANQGSEA come from the germline V gene. Material: CD8+ T cells not binding an NS4B(214-222) dextramer, sorted from PBMCs, obtained approximately 15 days after the first yellow fever vaccination. The V call is TRBV29-1, the J call TRBJ2-2; D unclear. The TCR originated in a man aged 18 to 30 who received the YFV17D yellow fever vaccine. The DNA for the CDR3 is TGCAGCGTTGCAGACACCGGGGAGCTGTTTTTT. This codes for CSVADTGELFF.